Reported below is one T cell receptor beta chain. The data originate from a study of human T cells and chemical hapten exposure. CDR3 size: 15 residues. Trimming removed 5 bases from V and 1 base from J, with 12 bases in between. Time point given: patch test 1, 2 weeks after DPC sensitization. Treatment meaning: therapeutic diphenylcyclopropenone sensitization with weekly scalp DPC. Using its own MiXCR run on the RACE reads, TCRdb lists one record per CDR3 protein. The sample yields 180,000 or so distinct CDR3 sequences, 14% seen once. This chain connects TRBV12-3 or TRBV12-4 to TRBJ1-5; D unclear. The clonotype was recovered from a woman between 25 and 40 years old with alopecia areata. Some clones in this sample may be carry-over from other donors' samples. The material sequenced was whole blood, taken in connection with sensitization to the hapten diphenylcyclopropenone (DPC). The CDR3 reads CASSEDGGSNQPQHF. The DNA of the CDR3 is TGTGCCAGCAGTGAGGACGGAGGGAGCAATCAGCCCCAGCATTTT.